A few counts support the clone carrying this TCR beta chain. Its antigen is currently unknown. The J segment lost 5 bases and the V segment lost 2 bases, leaving 4 bases of the junction unmatched. The CDR3 spans 15 residues. Germline-derived CDR1 and CDR2 are SGHTA and FQGNSA. The data are from a study of T-cell memory formation after mild COVID-19. Overall study findings and caveats: Some responding clones appeared in pre-infection memory, suggesting cross-reactive memory joined.

TCRdb processed the 5' RACE reads anew with MiXCR; each CDR3 protein has one entry. In the table there are around 250,000 distinct CDR3 sequences, around 10% of which are singletons. Material: PBMCs or a T cell subset sorted from them (not recorded which). V usage is TRBV7-2 and J usage is TRBJ2-5, with 11 bases matching TRBD2. This sequence originates from a man between 18 and 29 years old who had mild COVID-19 (a few samples of this study predate the infection). Cell type and time point are not known. CDR3 bases: TGTGCCAGCAGCTTACCACTAGCGGGGGTGGAGACCCAGTACTTC. This translates into CASSLPLAGVETQYF.